This TCR beta chain is from a study of CD8 T cells in ankylosing spondylitis. Study-wide points: The authors reported significant enrichment of disease-linked clones in matched ankylosing spondylitis synovial fluid. Some of the motif variants had earlier been found in reactive arthritis patients' fluid and blood. It appeared that ankylosing spondylitis blood was characterized by a TCR beta motif of several highly homologous variants. Clones that were linked to disease were CD8+ and were relatively rare in peripheral blood.

Germline-derived CDR1 and CDR2 are LGHDT and YNNKEL (reference sequence). The CDR3 is 12 amino acids. V lost 1 base and J 5 bases, leaving 5 bases between the germline ends. Using quantitative 5'-RACE with molecular barcodes, the authors made TCR beta libraries. Using its own MiXCR run on the 5' RACE reads, TCRdb lists one record per CDR3 protein. The sample shows around 390,000 distinct CDR3 sequences, around 24% of them seen only once. This clonotype has just a few counts. Its antigen is not known. This sequence originates from a male donor with ankylosing spondylitis. The chain carries TRBV3-1 and TRBJ2-5; D is unclear. What was sequenced was blood, either unsorted or a sorted T cell fraction (not recorded which). CDR3 loop: CASSQGGETQYF. CDR3 DNA sequence: TGTGCCAGCAGCCAAGGTGGTGAGACCCAGTACTTC.